This record looks at one TCR beta chain sequence and its context. It lacks a known antigen. There are no base qualities to consult, and no much larger clone falls within one base. Via the germline V gene, CDR1 is SNHLY and CDR2 FYNNEI. V and J lose 7 bases and 5 bases, and a span of 9 bases separates them. The CDR3, from cysteine to phenylalanine, totals 12 residues. The kept DNA is CDR3 alone, 36 bases in frame from the first base. Reads for this sample came from an Illumina NovaSeq 6000. TCRalpha and TCRbeta cDNA libraries were built by 5'RACE with constant-segment primers, adding sample barcodes and unique molecular identifiers. RNA was extracted from every sample with Trizol reagent. Libraries were amplified in two PCR steps, with a second sample barcode and Illumina TruSeq adapters added in the second step. Libraries were sequenced on an Illumina NovaSeq with 2 x 150 bp paired-end reads. The source study handled its data this way. Demultiplexing of reads and collapsing into UMI-guided consensus sequences were performed with migec v1.2.7. With mixcr v2.1.11, UMI consensuses were aligned to TRA and TRB V and J templates and assembled into clonotypes. A clonotype was counted as expanded or contracted only when both edgeR and NoisET called the clonotype significant, with the noise models trained on biological replicates. For edgeR calls, the thresholds were a false discovery rate-adjusted p below 0.01 and a log2 fold-change of 1. As an exploratory analysis of dynamics, max-normalized trajectories of the 1000 most abundant clonotypes were examined with PCA combined with hierarchical clustering. Separately sequenced CD4+ and CD8+ repertoires were used to assign the CD4 or CD8 phenotype of responding clones. TCRdb itself trimmed the public reads at Q25 with fastp, ran MiXCR and retained productive beta chains. Every CDR3 protein is listed once, alongside the most common genes and DNA of its rows. These V and J calls originate from TCRdb's pipeline instead of the authors' own analysis. Present in this sample are approximately 150,000 distinct CDR3 sequences, 6% to 6.5% of which were seen just once. 2% to 2.5% of the sample goes to the ten largest clones.

This sample was included in a study of T-cell memory formation after mild COVID-19 (dated by TCRdb to the early 2020s). Regarding the complete study: TCR sequence clusters from the two donors were largely donor specific. Longitudinal TCRalpha and TCRbeta repertoire sequencing tracked T-cell clones expanding and contracting after mild COVID-19 in a couple of donors. The cohort was made up of two young adult volunteers, one female and one male, who were previously healthy. Study-wide findings and limitations: The study included only a couple of mild cases, and larger cohorts that include severe cases with pre-infection samples were judged to be necessary. Contracting CD4+ clones appeared mostly in the CM and EM memory subsets, whereas CD8+ clones were enriched in EMRA. The second-wave clones that peaked on day 37 were not confirmed to be SARS-CoV-2 specific. Clones contracting from day 15 to 85 had balanced CD4/CD8 phenotypes, while a second wave expanding from day 15 to 37 was biased towards CD4+. The detection of some responding clones in pre-infection memory suggests that pre-existing cross-reactive memory T cells joined the SARS-CoV-2 response.

Ficoll-Paque density gradient centrifugation was used to isolate PBMCs. What was sequenced was PBMCs or a T cell subset sorted from them (not recorded which). The sequence was obtained from an adult woman who had mild COVID-19 (a few samples of this study predate the infection). The sample titles of this study are shuffled in the database, so cell type and time point are left out; the donor was told from shared clones. Here the chain combines TRBV2 and TRBJ2-1; a tentative D match to TRBD2 spans 5 bases. The CDR3 protein sequence reads: CASNRGNNEQFF. In nucleotides, the sequence is TGTGCCAGCAACCGGGGAAACAATGAGCAGTTCTTC.